This T cell receptor beta chain appears in the sequencing data of a study of human versus mouse CDR3 diversity and MHC coevolution. Looked up from germline, CDR1 is SQVTM and CDR2 is ANQGSEA. The CDR3 is made up of 18 amino acids. Trimming at V came to 0 bases and at J to 0 bases, leaving 10 bases not matched to a gene. Notes on this clone: Its target is unknown.

The protocol was immunoSEQ multiplex PCR, while the TCRdb copy is restricted to in-frame clones and leaves out a portion. Of fewer than 100,000 clones in the sample, 90% to 95% were seen once. Study observations and caveats: Human T cells were selected on over 5 MHC II alleles. Clonal inequality was lowest in most of the three human donors.

The TCR was taken from a person aged 30-69 years in good health. What was sequenced was naive CD4+ T cells from blood. Subset described: CD45RO-negative CD62L-positive naive CD4 T cells. The chain employs TRBV29-1 and TRBJ2-3, with 9 bases identical to TRBD2. CDR3 sequence: CSVEEGSGGLGSTDTQYF. The CDR3 nucleotides are TGCAGCGTTGAAGAGGGTAGCGGGGGCCTCGGGAGCACAGATACGCAGTATTTT.